These 16 T cell receptor beta chains came from one sample sequenced in a study of tumor-infiltrating lymphocytes in oesophageal squamous cell carcinoma. Each CDR3 protein gets one entry after TCRdb re-called the reads with MiXCR. The table includes 12,000 or so distinct CDR3 sequences, roughly 60% detected once. Material: blood. The source of these receptors is a female donor with esophageal squamous cell carcinoma.

In this sample, this clonotype turned up a few times. V is TRBV7-2 and J is TRBJ2-7, with D unclear. CDR1 and CDR2 from the germline V gene are SGHTA and FQGNSA. The CDR3 spans 11 residues. The germline V and J ends were trimmed by 5 bases and 3 bases, with 5 bases remaining between them. The CDR3 protein is CASSDRYEQYF. The CDR3 nucleotides read TGTGCCAGCAGCGACCGCTACGAGCAGTACTTC. Filled out from reference TRBV7-2 and TRBJ2-7, the complete variable domain reads GAGVSQSPSNKVTEKGKDVELRCDPISGHTALYWYRQSLGQGLEFLIYFQGNSAPDKSGLPSDRFSAERTGGSVSTLTIQRTQQEDSAVYLCASSDRYEQYFGPGTRLTVT.

This chain joins TRBV4-1 and TRBJ2-7; 7 nucleotides match TRBD1. CDR1 is MGHRA and CDR2 is YSYEKL in the germline V gene. CDR3 size: 15 residues. The V and J ends lost 1 base and 2 bases, in that order; junction bases with no gene match: 5. CDR3: CASSQAPGQTYEQYF. The CDR3 region has the DNA TGCGCCAGCAGCCAAGCCCCGGGACAGACCTACGAGCAGTACTTC.

V gene TRBV5-1 combines with J gene TRBJ2-5; 9 bases align to TRBD1. Near its end, the DNA agrees better with TRBJ2-3, so the J call may be wrong. CDR3 length equals 14 residues. Germline CDR1 reads SGHRS; CDR2 reads YFSETQ. The CDR3 nucleotides are TGCGCCAGCAGCCTCGGGACAGGGTTCGATACGCAGTATTTT. Its protein product is CASSLGTGFDTQYF.

This chain joins TRBV7-2 and TRBJ2-5; D might be TRBD1 or TRBD2, each matching 6 bases. CDR3 size: 15 residues. V lost 8 bases and J lost 2, with 18 bases in between. Germline loops: CDR1 SGHTA, CDR2 FQGNSA. CDR3 in DNA: TGTGCCAGCGCCGAGGGGGGATCAGCTCAAGAGACCCAGTACTTC. This translates into CASAEGGSAQETQYF.

The CDR3 bases are TGTGCCAGCAGTCTCCCGGGGAGCACCGGGGAGCTGTTTTTT. This gives the protein CASSLPGSTGELFF. The gene calls are TRBV25-1 and TRBJ2-2, with a possible D match to TRBD2 (5 bases). CDR1 is MGHDK, CDR2 SYGVNS, per germline. The germline V and J ends were trimmed by 5 bases and 4 bases, with 11 bases remaining between them. The CDR3 has 14 residues.

This chain's CDR3 is CASSHRTSHTYNEQFF. The CDR3 region has the DNA TGTGCCAGCAGCCACCGGACTAGTCATACCTACAATGAGCAGTTCTTC. The chain links TRBV14 to TRBJ2-4; TRBD2 aligns across 7 bases. The end of the DNA aligns better with TRBJ2-1, so the J call may be wrong. Germline V CDR1 and CDR2: SGHDN, FVKESK. The CDR3 covers 16 residues.

Here the CDR3 reads CASTEAGGYNEQFF. CDR3 nucleotide sequence: TGTGCCAGCACAGAAGCGGGGGGCTACAATGAGCAGTTCTTC. The gene calls are TRBV6-1 and TRBJ2-1; TRBD2 matches at 9 bases. CDR1 and CDR2 from the germline V gene are MNHNS and SASEGT. Germline trimming cut 7 bases from V and 3 bases from J; bases unmatched to any gene: 4. The CDR3 totals 14 residues.

The chain joins TRBV7-2 to TRBJ1-2; 10 bases align to TRBD1. The germline CDR1 and CDR2 sequences are SGHTA and FQGNSA. CDR3 length: 15 amino acids. V was pared by 6 bases and J by 4 bases, with 8 bases of the junction left unmatched. In DNA, the CDR3 is TGTGCCAGCAGGGGCCAGGGACAGGGGAGCTATGGCTACACCTTC. It codes for CASRGQGQGSYGYTF. Looking up the rest from reference TRBV7-2 and TRBJ1-2 gives the full variable domain: GAGVSQSPSNKVTEKGKDVELRCDPISGHTALYWYRQSLGQGLEFLIYFQGNSAPDKSGLPSDRFSAERTGGSVSTLTIQRTQQEDSAVYLCASRGQGQGSYGYTFGSGTRLTVV.

The rearrangement uses TRBV7-6 and TRBJ1-1; D gene uncertain. The CDR3 totals 12 residues. V was cut by 6 bases and J by 7 bases, with 12 bases left in between. Per the germline V gene, CDR1 is SGHVS and CDR2 is FNYEAQ. CDR3: CASSQDGYEAFF. Here the CDR3 DNA reads TGTGCCAGCAGTCAGGACGGTTATGAAGCTTTCTTT.

By sample fraction, this clonotype is medium-sized. This rearrangement joins TRBV25-1 to TRBJ2-6; D might be TRBD2 (7 bases). Germline lookup yields CDR1 MGHDK and CDR2 SYGVNS. The CDR3 has 18 amino acids. The V gene lost 2 bases and the J gene lost 2 bases, with 16 bases spanning the gap. CDR3 sequence reads: CASSESWGGGPGANVLTF. The CDR3 coding sequence is TGTGCCAGCAGTGAAAGCTGGGGGGGCGGACCTGGGGCCAACGTCCTGACTTTC.

About this clonotype itself: The limits of the CDR3 on the DNA are not certain, so only TCRdb's listed CDR3 is given. This CDR3 reads CISVPEAKQRDVGTYEQYF. The chain links TRBV7-5 to TRBJ2-7. TRBV7-5 is noted as a pseudogene. The CDR3 is made up of 19 amino acids, end residues included.

This clonotype was seen once. The V and J genes are TRBV6-2 or TRBV6-3 and TRBJ2-5, with D tentatively TRBD1 or TRBD2 (5 bases each). Germline lookup yields CDR1 MNHEY and CDR2 SVGEGT. The ends were cut back, 5 bases at V and 5 bases at J, with 24 bases in the middle. The CDR3 extends over 17 amino acids. The CDR3 DNA follows: TGTGCCAGCAGTGAAGAATTTCTTCTCGAGGGGCGGGAGACCCAGTACTTC. Protein: CASSEEFLLEGRETQYF.

The rearrangement joins TRBV11-3 to TRBJ2-1, with a tentative D call TRBD1 (5 bases). V lost 1 base and J lost 7, with 11 bases in between. Germline V gives CDR1 SGHNT, CDR2 YENEEA. The CDR3 consists of 14 residues. CDR3 region: CASSLAQGGNEQFF. In DNA form, the CDR3 reads TGTGCCAGCAGCTTAGCTCAGGGTGGGAATGAGCAGTTCTTC. Looking up the rest from reference TRBV11-3 and TRBJ2-1 gives the full variable domain: EAGVVQSPRYKIIEKKQPVAFWCNPISGHNTLYWYLQNLGQGPELLIRYENEEAVDDSQLPKDRFSAERLKGVDSTLKIQPAELGDSAVYLCASSLAQGGNEQFFGPGTRLTVL.

The chain carries TRBV7-3 and TRBJ2-3, with 10 bases identical to TRBD2. V shed 5 bases and J 6 bases; nucleotides not matched to a gene: 5. The CDR3 totals 14 residues. Germline CDR1 and CDR2: SGHTA and FQGTGA. CDR3 region: CASSHPGLADTQYF. CDR3 coding DNA: TGTGCCAGCAGCCATCCGGGACTAGCGGATACGCAGTATTTT.

On this clonotype itself: One end of the junction fails to match germline, which may point to a read error. V usage is TRBV7-6 and J usage is TRBJ2-7, with D perhaps TRBD1 (6 bases). The DNA end favors TRBJ2-1, so the J call may be wrong. The CDR3 extends over 15 amino acids. Per germline, CDR1 SGHVS and CDR2 FNYEAQ. CDR3 loop: CASSLFFAGENEQFF. The CDR3 DNA reads TGTGCTAGCAGCTTATTTTTTGCAGGGGAAAATGAGCAGTTCTTC.

This chain uses TRBV7-9 with TRBJ2-1; no reliable D call. With the DNA end fitting TRBJ2-4 better, the J assignment may be wrong. The CDR3 totals 14 residues. CDR1 is SEHNR, CDR2 FQNEAQ, per germline (reference sequence). The CDR3, as DNA: TGTGCCAGCAGCTTAGTTGTTGGAAAAAACATTCAGTACTTC. It codes for CASSLVVGKNIQYF.